Listed below are T cell receptor beta chains from one sample, sequenced in a study of blood T cell repertoires in COVID-19. The data were produced by immunoSEQ multiplex PCR, yet TCRdb's version contains in-frame clones alone and is incomplete. The table has approximately 400,000 clones, over 80% seen once; the top ten hold 5% to 6%. What was sequenced was PBMCs or T cells enriched from blood (not recorded which). Receptor source: a woman aged 45-65 years who had recovered from COVID-19. Each CDR3 is given with its conserved first and last residue. The D gene is left open where the match is weak. Some rows mark clone size as missing; the rest say once, few, many or name a class of expanded clone.

v_gene	abundance	j_gene	len	d_gene	CDR3nt	CDR3aa
TRBV5-1	NA	TRBJ1-2	15	TRBD1	TGCGCCAGCAGCTCGGGACAGCGAATCAACTATGGCTACACCTTC	CASSSGQRINYGYTF
TRBV7-3	NA	TRBJ2-1	12	NA	TGTGCCAGCAGCTTAACCCCTAATGAGCAGTTCTTC	CASSLTPNEQFF
TRBV7-6	few	TRBJ1-2	17	NA	TGTGCCAGCAGCGACTCCTCGGGGGGTAAGGGGAACTATGGCTACACCTTC	CASSDSSGGKGNYGYTF
TRBV6-5	NA	TRBJ1-1	14	NA	TGTGCCAGCAATCCACAGGGATGGAACACTGAAGCTTTCTTT	CASNPQGWNTEAFF
TRBV7-2	NA	TRBJ1-2	11	NA	TGTGCCAGCAGCTTAGGGGCAAGCTACACCTTC	CASSLGASYTF
TRBV5-8	NA	TRBJ1-6	14	NA	TGTGCCAGCAGCCAGGGACTGCGAAATTCACCCCTCCACTTT	CASSQGLRNSPLHF
TRBV15	NA	TRBJ2-7	14	NA	TGTGCCACCAGCAGAGGCCGGGACAACTACGAGCAGTACTTC	CATSRGRDNYEQYF
TRBV10-3	few	TRBJ2-5	12	NA	TGTGCCATCAGTGAGGCGGAAGAGACCCAGTACTTC	CAISEAEETQYF
TRBV7-9	few	TRBJ1-2	14	NA	TGTGCCAGCAGCTTATCTGACAGCCTTGGTGGCTACACCTTC	CASSLSDSLGGYTF
TRBV3-1/TRBV3-2	NA	TRBJ2-1	15	NA	TGTGCCAGCAGCCAAGCGAGGACCGGGACTCTCGAGCAGTTCTTC	CASSQARTGTLEQFF
TRBV6-2/TRBV6-3	few	TRBJ2-1	15	NA	TGTGCCAGCAGTTACGGGGAGACTAACTACAATGAGCAGTTCTTC	CASSYGETNYNEQFF
TRBV7-2	NA	TRBJ1-2	15	TRBD1	TGTGCCAGCAGCTGGGTGACAGGGCCTGGGGATGGCTACACCTTC	CASSWVTGPGDGYTF